This T cell receptor beta chain was found in a study of glioma-infiltrating T cells. About the study: Glioma patients had dexamethasone for six or fewer days before surgery.

Study results and caveats: Tissue-blood divergence was below expectation in non-neoplastic patients, above in gliomas. Very few CDR3 sequences were shared between tissue and blood.

This clonotype was detected only a few times. The antigen remains unidentified. Amplification of TCR alpha and beta CDR3 regions from RNA used iRepertoire nested multiplex PCR. TCRdb re-analysed the multiplex PCR reads in MiXCR, keeping a single row per CDR3 protein. Among 300,000 to 450,000 distinct CDR3 sequences listed, 41% were seen once. This sequence was found in a human donor with low-grade glioma or glioblastoma, undergoing nonglioma brain surgery, or in good health (not recorded which). The source material was glioma tissue, nonneoplastic brain tissue, or PBMCs (not recorded which).

CDR3 residues: CASRSSPEYEQYF. The DNA for the CDR3 is TGTGCCAGCAGATCCTCGCCCGAATACGAGCAGTACTTC. The chain has TRBV7-2 and TRBJ2-7; no clear D gene. The CDR3 consists of 13 residues. The V gene's germline CDR1 is SGHTA and CDR2 FQGNSA. The germline V and J ends were trimmed by 6 bases and 4 bases, with 13 bases remaining between them.